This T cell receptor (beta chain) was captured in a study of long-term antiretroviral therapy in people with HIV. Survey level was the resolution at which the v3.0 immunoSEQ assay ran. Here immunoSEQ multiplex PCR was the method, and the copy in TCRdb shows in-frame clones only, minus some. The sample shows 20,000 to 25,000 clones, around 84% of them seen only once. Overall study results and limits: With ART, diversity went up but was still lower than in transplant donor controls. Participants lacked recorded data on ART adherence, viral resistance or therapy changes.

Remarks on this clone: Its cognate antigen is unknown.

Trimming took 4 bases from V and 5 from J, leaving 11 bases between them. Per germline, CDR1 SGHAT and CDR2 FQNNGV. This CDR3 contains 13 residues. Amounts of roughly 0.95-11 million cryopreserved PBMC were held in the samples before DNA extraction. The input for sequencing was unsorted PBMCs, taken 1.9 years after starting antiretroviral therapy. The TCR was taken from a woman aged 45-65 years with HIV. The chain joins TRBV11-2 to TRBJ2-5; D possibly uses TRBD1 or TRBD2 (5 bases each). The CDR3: CASSSGLTETQYF. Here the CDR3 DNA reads TGTGCCAGCAGCTCGGGGCTTACTGAGACCCAGTACTTC.